This T cell receptor (beta chain) stems from a study of blood T cell repertoires in COVID-19. Overall study context: The samples span acute and convalescent COVID-19 from the United States, Italy and Spain. In each case, the material was cDNA or gDNA derived from T cells, B-cell-depleted T cells, or PBMCs.

CDR1 KGHDR and CDR2 SFDVKD come from the germline V gene. The CDR3 is made up of 13 amino acids. The germline V and J ends were trimmed by 2 bases and 8 bases, with 11 bases remaining between them. Original handling: Amplification with reference gene primers provided the estimates of nucleated cell counts. Assay used: immunoSEQ multiplex PCR; TCRdb lists only in-frame clones, some missing. The V and J calls and the clone size are those of that table, but D and trimming were determined from the DNA. The repertoire has some 38,000 clones, around 73% of them found once; the top ten carry 16%. This sequence originates from a man in his 70s with acute or convalescent COVID-19. The specimen sequenced was peripheral blood. The gene calls are TRBV24-1 and TRBJ1-2; no clear D. The CDR3 loop is CATSDSGVGGYTF. The CDR3 DNA sequence: TGTGCCACCAGTGATTCCGGGGTGGGAGGCTACACCTTC.